This T cell receptor (beta chain) was captured in a study of shared clonotypes between healthy human individuals. The V end was cut by 7 bases, the J end by 6 bases, with 7 bases between. The CDR3 runs 10 residues. Germline V gene lookup returns CDR1 MNHNS and CDR2 SASEGT. The naive CD8 subset, CD45RO-negative cells positively selected for CCR7, excluded terminally differentiated effector memory CD45RA+ cells. The data were produced by immunoSEQ multiplex PCR, yet TCRdb's version contains in-frame clones alone and is incomplete. The table includes more than 2 million clones, approximately 92% detected once.

This chain uses TRBV6-1 with TRBJ2-7, with TRBD1 as a possible D gene (5 bases). Sequenced: naive CD8+ T cells from PBMCs. The sequence came from a man aged 18 to 29 in good health. Some clones in this sample may be carry-over from other donors' samples. The CDR3 DNA follows: TGTGCCAGCATGCAGGGCGAGCAGTACTTC. This encodes CASMQGEQYF.